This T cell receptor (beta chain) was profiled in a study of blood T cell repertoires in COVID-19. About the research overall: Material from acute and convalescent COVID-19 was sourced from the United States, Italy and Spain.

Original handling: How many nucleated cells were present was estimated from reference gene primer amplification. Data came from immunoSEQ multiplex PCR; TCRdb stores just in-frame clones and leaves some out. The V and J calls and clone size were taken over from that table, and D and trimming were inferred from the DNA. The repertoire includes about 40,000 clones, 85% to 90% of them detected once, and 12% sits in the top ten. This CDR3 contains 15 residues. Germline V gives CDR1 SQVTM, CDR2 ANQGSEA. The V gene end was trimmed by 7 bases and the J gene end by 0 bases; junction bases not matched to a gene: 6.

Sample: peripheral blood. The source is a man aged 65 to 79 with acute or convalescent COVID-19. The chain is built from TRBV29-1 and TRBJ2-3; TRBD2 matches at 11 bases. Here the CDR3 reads CSGSGTSGSTDTQYF. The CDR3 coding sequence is TGCAGCGGATCCGGGACTAGCGGTAGCACAGATACGCAGTATTTT.